The 3 T cell receptor beta chains below were found in one sample sequenced in a study of T cells after yellow fever vaccination (dated by TCRdb to the late 2010s). The meaning of the sample's treatment or condition label: live attenuated yellow fever vaccine strain. The method behind the library was 5' RACE. These reads were obtained on an Illumina HiSeq 2500. TCRdb reprocessing: public reads trimmed at Q25 with fastp, clones called with MiXCR, in-frame beta chains kept. Every CDR3 protein is listed once, alongside the most common genes and DNA of its rows. The sample table shows fewer than 650,000 distinct CDR3 sequences, and 20% to 25% are seen once. About a sixth of the sample is in the top ten clones. Sequenced here: PBMCs, sampled roughly 20 days after the first yellow fever vaccination. Source of these receptors: a man between 18 and 29 years old who received the YFV17D yellow fever vaccine.

This clonotype was seen more than once but under ten times. CDR3 sequence: CAWSAGTGGFYNSPLHF. The CDR3 DNA is TGTGCCTGGAGCGCCGGGACAGGGGGCTTCTATAATTCACCCCTCCACTTT. The V and J genes are TRBV30 and TRBJ1-6, with 12 bases lining up with TRBD1. Per the germline V gene, CDR1 is GTSNPN and CDR2 is SVGIG (reference sequence). The junction had 6 bases not matched to a gene; V was cut back by 3 bases and J by 3 bases. The CDR3 is 17 amino acids.

In its sample, this clonotype was seen a few times. V and J are TRBV12-3 or TRBV12-4 and TRBJ2-2; D is perhaps TRBD1 or TRBD2 (6 bases each). This CDR3 spans 18 amino acids. Trimming took off 1 base at V and 3 bases at J, with 18 bases between the two ends. The CDR3 DNA is TGTGCCAGCAGTTTAGATGTATGGGGGGCTGGGGACACCGGGGAGCTGTTTTTT. The encoded protein is CASSLDVWGAGDTGELFF.

The V and J genes are TRBV3-1 and TRBJ1-2; 9 bases map to TRBD1. Trimming at V came to 4 bases and at J to 4 bases, leaving 13 bases not matched to a gene. This CDR3 contains 17 residues. Germline loops: CDR1 LGHDT, CDR2 YNNKEL (reference sequence). CDR3 amino acids: CASSPFLATGGGYGYTF. The CDR3 DNA reads TGTGCCAGCAGCCCATTCCTCGCTACAGGGGGCGGCTATGGCTACACCTTC. Supplemented by reference TRBV3-1 and TRBJ1-2, the full variable domain reads DTAVSQTPKYLVTQMGNDKSIKCEQNLGHDTMYWYKQDSKKFLKIMFSYNNKELIINETVPNRFSPKSPDKAHLNLHINSLELGDSAVYFCASSPFLATGGGYGYTFGSGTRLTVV.